A single sample is the source of the 6 T cell receptor beta chains below, sequenced in a study of B cell selection in AIRE deficiency. Clones were sequenced by immunoSEQ multiplex PCR, and TCRdb holds only the in-frame ones, with some missing. The sample yields about 24,000 clones, approximately 97% seen once. CD4+CD127+ cells were sorted as the conventional CD4 T cells. Sequenced: conventional CD4+ T cells sorted from PBMCs. The source is a human donor with AIRE deficiency.

The J gene is TRBJ1-3, the V gene TRBV7-2; D might be TRBD1 (5 bases). V lost 5 bases, J lost 3 bases, and 11 bases lay in between. The CDR3 consists of 14 residues. Germline V gene lookup returns CDR1 SGHTA and CDR2 FQGNSA. The CDR3 nucleotides are TGTGCCAGCAGCAGCGGGGGTTTTGGAAACACCATATATTTT. Translated: CASSSGGFGNTIYF. The whole variable domain, remainder taken from reference TRBV7-2 and TRBJ1-3, is GAGVSQSPSNKVTEKGKDVELRCDPISGHTALYWYRQSLGQGLEFLIYFQGNSAPDKSGLPSDRFSAERTGGSVSTLTIQRTQQEDSAVYLCASSSGGFGNTIYFGEGSWLTVV.

V and J are TRBV15 and TRBJ2-3; possible D gene TRBD2, 6 bases. The V end lost 0 bases, the J end lost 6 bases, and 7 bases lay between the germline ends. The CDR3 loop spans 13 amino acids. Germline CDR1 LNHNV, CDR2 YYDKDF (reference sequence). CDR3 nucleotide sequence: TGTGCCACCAGCAGAGATCGGGAGGATACGCAGTATTTT. This translates into CATSRDREDTQYF.

V gene TRBV11-3 combines with J gene TRBJ2-5; TRBD2 matches at 8 bases. Germline V gene sequence: CDR1 SGHNT, CDR2 YENEEA. J gave up 5 bases and V 5 bases, and 19 bases lay outside the gene matches. The CDR3 loop spans 18 amino acids. CDR3 DNA: TGTGCCAGCAGCCCAACTGGGCGGGAGGCCGGGCGGGGGGAGACCCAGTACTTC. It translates to CASSPTGREAGRGETQYF.

The J gene is TRBJ2-7, the V gene TRBV28; 9 nucleotides align to TRBD1. J gave up 3 bases and V 7 bases, and 7 bases lay outside the gene matches. Germline V CDR1 and CDR2: MDHEN, SYDVKM. The CDR3 spans 14 residues. CDR3 loop: CASIPPGQGYEQYF. The CDR3 bases are TGTGCCAGCATACCGCCGGGACAGGGCTACGAGCAGTACTTC.

The V and J genes are TRBV4-1 and TRBJ2-1; D remains ambiguous. With 3 bases removed from V and 0 bases from J, the gap between germline ends came to 3 bases. The CDR3 runs 13 residues. In germline, CDR1 is MGHRA, CDR2 YSYEKL. The CDR3 DNA reads as TGCGCCAGCAGCCACGTCTCCTACAATGAGCAGTTCTTC. The encoded protein is CASSHVSYNEQFF.

This chain links TRBV4-1 with TRBJ2-5, with D possibly being TRBD1 (5 bases). This CDR3 is built from 16 residues. The V gene's germline CDR1 is MGHRA and CDR2 YSYEKL. Trimming took 3 bases from V and 2 from J, leaving 16 bases between them. The CDR3 sequence: CASSHEDKGWQETQYF. In nucleotides, the CDR3 is TGCGCCAGCAGCCACGAAGACAAGGGGTGGCAAGAGACCCAGTACTTC.